This T cell receptor beta chain was identified during a study of blood T cell repertoires in COVID-19. Study-wide context: Samples of COVID-19 (acute and convalescent) were obtained from the United States, Italy and Spain. Nucleic acid was either cDNA or gDNA, and it came from T cells, B-cell-depleted T cells, or PBMCs.

In the original workflow: From reference gene primer amplification, estimates of nucleated cell counts were derived. The assay was immunoSEQ multiplex PCR, and TCRdb's table has in-frame clones only and misses some. D and trimming were read from the DNA, whereas the V and J calls and clone size are those reported in that table. Here the sample spans 300,000 to 400,000 clones, 70% to 90% being singletons. V gave up 0 bases and J gave up 6 bases; unmatched junction bases: 11. Germline V gene lookup returns CDR1 MNHEY and CDR2 SVGAGI. The CDR3 loop spans 16 amino acids. The chain has TRBV6-5 and TRBJ2-7, with TRBD2 identical over 7 bases. Sequencing was done on a sample of peripheral blood. The sequence was obtained from a human donor in a cohort sampled during active COVID-19. The CDR3 sequence: CASSYSWTRASGEQYF. In DNA form, the CDR3 reads TGTGCCAGCAGTTACTCATGGACTAGAGCTTCGGGCGAGCAGTACTTC.